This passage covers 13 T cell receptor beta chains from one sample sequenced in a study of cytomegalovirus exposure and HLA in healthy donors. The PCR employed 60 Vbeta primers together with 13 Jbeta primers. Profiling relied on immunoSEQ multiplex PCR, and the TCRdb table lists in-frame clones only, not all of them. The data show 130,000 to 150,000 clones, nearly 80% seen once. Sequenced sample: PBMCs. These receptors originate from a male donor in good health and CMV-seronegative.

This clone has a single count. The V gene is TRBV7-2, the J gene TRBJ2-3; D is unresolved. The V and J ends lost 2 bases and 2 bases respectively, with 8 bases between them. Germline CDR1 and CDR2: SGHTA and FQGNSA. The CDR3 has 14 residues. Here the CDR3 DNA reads TGTGCCAGCAGCTTACTCCTAGACACAGATACGCAGTATTTT. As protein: CASSLLLDTDTQYF.

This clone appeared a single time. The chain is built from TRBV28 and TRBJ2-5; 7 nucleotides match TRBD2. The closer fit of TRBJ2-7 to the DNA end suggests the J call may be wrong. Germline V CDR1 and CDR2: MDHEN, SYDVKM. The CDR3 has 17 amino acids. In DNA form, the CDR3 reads TGTGCCAGCAGATCCACCGGGGAAGGGACTAACTCCTACGAGCAGTACTTC. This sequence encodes CASRSTGEGTNSYEQYF.

The CDR3 loop reads CASSRNTGNYGYTF. Here the CDR3 DNA reads TGTGCCAGCAGCCGGAACACAGGGAACTATGGCTACACCTTC. The chain links TRBV7-2 to TRBJ1-2; TRBD1 is a possible D gene (6 bases). The CDR3 contains 14 residues. Germline V gene sequence: CDR1 SGHTA, CDR2 FQGNSA. The V gene lost 5 bases and the J gene lost 2 bases, with 12 bases spanning the gap.

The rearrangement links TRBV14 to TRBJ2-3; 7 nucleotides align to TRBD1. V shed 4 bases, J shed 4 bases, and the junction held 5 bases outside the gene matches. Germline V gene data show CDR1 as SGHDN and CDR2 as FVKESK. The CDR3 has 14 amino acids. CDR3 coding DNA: TGTGCCAGCAGCCTGACAGGGTGGTCAGATACGCAGTATTTT. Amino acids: CASSLTGWSDTQYF.

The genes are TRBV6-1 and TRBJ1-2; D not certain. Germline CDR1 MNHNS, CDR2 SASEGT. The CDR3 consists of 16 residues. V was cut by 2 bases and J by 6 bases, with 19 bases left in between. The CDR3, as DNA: TGTGCCAGCAGTGAAATAGTCCGAAGGGTCGGGGATGGCTACACCTTC. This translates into CASSEIVRRVGDGYTF.

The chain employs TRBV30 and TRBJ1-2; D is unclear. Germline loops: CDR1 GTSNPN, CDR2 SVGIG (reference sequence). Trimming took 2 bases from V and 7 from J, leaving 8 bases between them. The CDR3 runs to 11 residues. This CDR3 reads CAWSSGGGYTF. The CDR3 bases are TGTGCCTGGAGTAGCGGTGGTGGCTACACCTTC.

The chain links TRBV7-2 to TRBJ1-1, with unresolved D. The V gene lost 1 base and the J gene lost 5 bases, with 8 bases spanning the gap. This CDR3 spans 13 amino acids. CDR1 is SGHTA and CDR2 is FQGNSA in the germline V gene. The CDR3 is CASSLVGRTEAFF. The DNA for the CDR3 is TGTGCCAGCAGCTTAGTCGGGAGAACTGAAGCTTTCTTT.

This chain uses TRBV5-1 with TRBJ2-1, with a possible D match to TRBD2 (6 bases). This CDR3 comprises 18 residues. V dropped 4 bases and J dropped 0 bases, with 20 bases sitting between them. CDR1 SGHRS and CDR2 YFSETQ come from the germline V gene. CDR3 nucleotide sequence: TGCGCCAGCAGCCTTCTCGGAGGGGCGGTAAGCTCCTACAATGAGCAGTTCTTC. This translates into CASSLLGGAVSSYNEQFF.

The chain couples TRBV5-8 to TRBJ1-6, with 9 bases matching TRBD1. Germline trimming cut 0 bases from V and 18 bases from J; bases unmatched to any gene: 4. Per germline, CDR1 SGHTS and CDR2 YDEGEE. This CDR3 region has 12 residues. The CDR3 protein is CASSLEQGAPHF. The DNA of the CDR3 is TGTGCCAGCAGCTTGGAACAGGGGGCCCCCCACTTT.

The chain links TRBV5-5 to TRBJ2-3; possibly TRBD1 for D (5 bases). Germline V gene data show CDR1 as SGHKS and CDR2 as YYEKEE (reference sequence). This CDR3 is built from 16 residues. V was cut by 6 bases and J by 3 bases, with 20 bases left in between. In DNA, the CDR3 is TGTGCCAGCACCTACCCGGACACGGACACTACAGATACGCAGTATTTT. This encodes CASTYPDTDTTDTQYF. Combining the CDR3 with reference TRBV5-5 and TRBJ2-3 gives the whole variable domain DAGVTQSPTHLIKTRGQQVTLRCSPISGHKSVSWYQQVLGQGPQFIFQYYEKEERGRGNFPDRFSARQFPNYSSELNVNALLLGDSALYLCASTYPDTDTTDTQYFGPGTRLTVL.

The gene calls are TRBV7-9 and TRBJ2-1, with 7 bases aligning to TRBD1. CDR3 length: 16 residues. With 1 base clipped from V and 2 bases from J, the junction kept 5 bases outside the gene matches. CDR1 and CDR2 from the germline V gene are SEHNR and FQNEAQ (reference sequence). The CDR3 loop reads CASSLGNRGTYNEQFF. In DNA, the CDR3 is TGTGCCAGCAGCTTAGGAAACAGGGGAACCTACAATGAGCAGTTCTTC.

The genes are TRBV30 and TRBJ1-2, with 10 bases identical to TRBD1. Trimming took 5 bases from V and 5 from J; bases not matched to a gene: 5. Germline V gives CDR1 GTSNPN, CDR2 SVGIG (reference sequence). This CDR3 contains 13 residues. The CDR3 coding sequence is TGTGCCTGGGGTTTGGGACAGGGGTATGGCTACACCTTC. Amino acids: CAWGLGQGYGYTF.

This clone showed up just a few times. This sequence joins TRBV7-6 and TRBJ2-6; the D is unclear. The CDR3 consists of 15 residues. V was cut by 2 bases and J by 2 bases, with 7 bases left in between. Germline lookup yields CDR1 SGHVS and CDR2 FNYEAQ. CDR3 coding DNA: TGTGCCAGCAGCTTACTCAGTACTGGGGCCAACGTCCTGACTTTC. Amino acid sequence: CASSLLSTGANVLTF.